Reported below is one T cell receptor beta chain. What it binds is unknown. Clones were sequenced by immunoSEQ multiplex PCR, and TCRdb holds only the in-frame ones, with some missing. The repertoire holds some 50,000 clones, with more than 70% as singletons. The data belong to a study of radiotherapy plus CTLA-4 blockade in lung cancer. Study observations and caveats: In blood, TCR clones derived from the tumor expanded after radiotherapy plus ipilimumab.

CDR1 and CDR2 from the germline V gene are SGHVS and FQNEAQ. Trimming took 4 bases from V and 8 from J, leaving 11 bases between them. The CDR3 is 12 amino acids. Those with chemo-refractory metastatic non-small-cell lung cancer were treated with focal radiation combined with CTLA-4 blockade using ipilimumab. This chain links TRBV7-8 with TRBJ1-2; D gene ambiguous. The clonotype was recovered from a human donor with non-small cell lung cancer who had stable disease on radiotherapy plus ipilimumab. Material: peripheral blood, obtained from a patient treated with radiotherapy plus ipilimumab. CDR3: CASSSGLRGYTF. The CDR3 DNA reads as TGTGCCAGCAGCTCAGGACTTAGAGGCTACACCTTC.